A selection of T cell receptor beta chains follows, all from one sample in a study of regulatory T cells in long-lasting Graves disease. MiXCR was run by TCRdb on the multiplex PCR reads, yielding one entry per CDR3 protein. The sample has 500,000 to 700,000 distinct CDR3 sequences, about 30% seen once. The specimen was peripheral blood mononuclear cells (PBMCs), collected when the disease was refractory, from a patient treated with antithyroid drugs. The receptors stem from a female donor with Graves disease. Both conserved end residues are part of each CDR3. The D gene is left open where the match is weak. Clone size is given for some rows only: seen once, a few or many times, or a class if the clone is expanded.

size: -; J: TRBJ1-1; length: 14; V: TRBV7-9; D: TRBD1; DNA: TGTGCCAGCAGCACCGGACAGGAAGGGCCTGAAGCTTTCTTT; CDR3: CASSTGQEGPEAFF
size: -; J: TRBJ1-5; length: 12; V: TRBV20-1; D: -; DNA: TGCAGTGCTAGGCAGTCCTATCAGCCCCAGCATTTT; CDR3: CSARQSYQPQHF
size: few; J: TRBJ2-7; length: 15; V: TRBV25-1; D: -; DNA: TGTGCCAGCACAGCGGCGAAAAAGGGTTCCTACGAGCAGTACTTC; CDR3: CASTAAKKGSYEQYF
size: few; J: TRBJ2-3; length: 13; V: TRBV20-1; D: TRBD2; DNA: TGCAGTGCCCTAGCGGGACGCACAGATACGCAGTATTTT; CDR3: CSALAGRTDTQYF
size: few; J: TRBJ1-2; length: 15; V: TRBV5-5; D: -; DNA: TGTGCCAGCAGTTACGCCGGGGGAGGGGACTATGGCTACACCTTC; CDR3: CASSYAGGGDYGYTF
size: few; J: TRBJ2-7; length: 17; V: TRBV12-3/TRBV12-4; D: -; DNA: TGTGCCAGCAGCTCCCCCCTACAAGGCGGACCAAACTACGAGCAGTACTTC; CDR3: CASSSPLQGGPNYEQYF
size: many; J: TRBJ2-7; length: 14; V: TRBV12-3/TRBV12-4; D: TRBD1; DNA: TGTGCCAGCAGTTTTGGGACAGGGGGTGGAGAGCAGTACTTC; CDR3: CASSFGTGGGEQYF
size: -; J: TRBJ2-7; length: 16; V: TRBV6-1; D: TRBD2; DNA: TGTGCCTCATCCCTCGAGACGGGCGGAGCGGGGTACGAGCAGTACTTC; CDR3: CASSLETGGAGYEQYF
size: -; J: TRBJ2-5; length: 16; V: TRBV28; D: -; DNA: TGTGCCAGCACCACTACAGGGCCCGGGAAGAGGGAGACCCAGTACTTC; CDR3: CASTTTGPGKRETQYF
size: -; J: TRBJ1-2; length: 14; V: TRBV2; D: TRBD1; DNA: TGTGCCAGCCTAATACGGACAGGGAACTATGGCTACACCTTC; CDR3: CASLIRTGNYGYTF
size: -; J: TRBJ1-6; length: 13; V: TRBV10-1; D: -; DNA: TGCGCCAGCAGTCCGGAACCGGACTCACCCCTCCACTTT; CDR3: CASSPEPDSPLHF
size: -; J: TRBJ1-5; length: 13; V: TRBV5-1; D: -; DNA: TGCGCCAGCAGCTTGGCCGATGGACAGCCCCAGCATTTT; CDR3: CASSLADGQPQHF
size: -; J: TRBJ1-6; length: 12; V: TRBV12-3/TRBV12-4; D: -; DNA: TGTGCCAGCAGCTTCACAGATTCACCCCTCCACTTT; CDR3: CASSFTDSPLHF
size: -; J: TRBJ2-2; length: 16; V: TRBV7-9; D: -; DNA: TGTGCCAGCATCTCTACAACGGGCTTGAACACCGGGGAGCTGTTTTTT; CDR3: CASISTTGLNTGELFF
size: -; J: TRBJ1-1; length: 14; V: TRBV6-1; D: -; DNA: TGTGCCAGCAGTGAAGGTTGGGGGAACACTGAAGCTTTCTTT; CDR3: CASSEGWGNTEAFF
size: many; J: TRBJ1-1; length: 16; V: TRBV25-1; D: -; DNA: TGTGCCAGCCAAGAGAGTAGGGGGGGCTGGGGCACTGAAGCTTTCTTT; CDR3: CASQESRGGWGTEAFF
size: few; J: TRBJ2-5; length: 15; V: TRBV11-2; D: TRBD1; DNA: TGTGCCAGCAGCTCCCTGGGACAGGCGGGGGAGACCCAGTACTTC; CDR3: CASSSLGQAGETQYF
size: -; J: TRBJ1-2; length: 14; V: TRBV28; D: -; DNA: TGTGCCAGCAGTCTCAGTATAGGACCCTATGGCTACACCTTC; CDR3: CASSLSIGPYGYTF
size: -; J: TRBJ2-1; length: 15; V: TRBV20-1; D: TRBD2; DNA: TGCAGTGCTGGCACACTAGCGGATACCTACAATGAGCAGTTCTTC; CDR3: CSAGTLADTYNEQFF
size: -; J: TRBJ2-2; length: 15; V: TRBV6-4; D: -; DNA: TGTGCCAGCAGGGACCTGGGACCAAACACCGGGGAGCTGTTTTTT; CDR3: CASRDLGPNTGELFF
size: many; J: TRBJ1-1; length: 13; V: TRBV12-3/TRBV12-4; D: -; DNA: TGTGCCAGTCAGGCGAGGATGTATACTGAAGCTTTCTTT; CDR3: CASQARMYTEAFF
size: -; J: TRBJ2-7; length: 15; V: TRBV5-1; D: -; DNA: TGCGCCAGCAGCTTGGGGGTTGAGGTCTCCTACGAGCAGTACTTC; CDR3: CASSLGVEVSYEQYF
size: -; J: TRBJ1-1; length: 15; V: TRBV5-6; D: -; DNA: TGTGCCAGCAGCGTCGCCGGGCGGCCATGGGCTGAAGCTTTCTTT; CDR3: CASSVAGRPWAEAFF
size: many; J: TRBJ1-1; length: 15; V: TRBV7-9; D: -; DNA: TGTGCCAGCAGCGTTGAGGGATTTTTGAACACTGAAGCTTTCTTT; CDR3: CASSVEGFLNTEAFF
size: -; J: TRBJ1-3; length: 14; V: TRBV30; D: -; DNA: TGTGCCTGGACCGAGGGTCAGCCTGGAAACACCATATATTTT; CDR3: CAWTEGQPGNTIYF
size: -; J: TRBJ2-5; length: 16; V: TRBV9; D: TRBD1; DNA: TGTGCCAGCAGCGTAGACGGACAGGGATCCTGGGAGACCCAGTACTTC; CDR3: CASSVDGQGSWETQYF
size: -; J: TRBJ1-6; length: 15; V: TRBV20-1; D: TRBD1; DNA: TGCAGTACCAGGACAGGGCACACCTATAATTCACCCCTCCACTTT; CDR3: CSTRTGHTYNSPLHF
size: many; J: TRBJ1-5; length: 18; V: TRBV6-2/TRBV6-3; D: TRBD1; DNA: TGTGCCAGCAGTTCCAGACAAGGAGGGACAGGGGTGAATCAGCCCCAGCATTTT; CDR3: CASSSRQGGTGVNQPQHF
size: many; J: TRBJ1-4; length: 15; V: TRBV6-2/TRBV6-3; D: -; DNA: TGTGCCAGCAGTTACAAGGAGACAACTAATGAAAAACTGTTTTTT; CDR3: CASSYKETTNEKLFF
size: -; J: TRBJ2-1; length: 12; V: TRBV20-1; D: -; DNA: TGCAGTGCTAGGTCCTTCTACAATGAGCAGTTCTTC; CDR3: CSARSFYNEQFF
size: few; J: TRBJ2-2; length: 15; V: TRBV20-1; D: -; DNA: TGCAGTGCTAGCCTGTCCGGAGACCTTGCCGGGGAGCTGTTTTTT; CDR3: CSASLSGDLAGELFF
size: few; J: TRBJ1-5; length: 15; V: TRBV7-6; D: TRBD1; DNA: TGTGCCAGCAGCACGGGACAGGCCCTCAATCAGCCCCAGCATTTT; CDR3: CASSTGQALNQPQHF
size: few; J: TRBJ1-1; length: 14; V: TRBV19; D: -; DNA: TGTGCCAGTAGTATCTCTCGGCAGGGCGCTGAAGCTTTCTTT; CDR3: CASSISRQGAEAFF
size: few; J: TRBJ1-2; length: 14; V: TRBV27; D: -; DNA: TGTGCCAGCACCAGACTTCCGGGGGCGCTTGGCTACACCTTC; CDR3: CASTRLPGALGYTF
size: few; J: TRBJ2-3; length: 16; V: TRBV30; D: -; DNA: TGTGCCTGGAGTGCCCTGGACAGCCGAAGCATGGATACGCAGTATTTT; CDR3: CAWSALDSRSMDTQYF
size: many; J: TRBJ2-1; length: 12; V: TRBV11-2; D: -; DNA: TGTGCCAGCAGCCCAGAGGACAGTGTCAGGTTCTTC; CDR3: CASSPEDSVRFF
size: few; J: TRBJ1-5; length: 15; V: TRBV7-3; D: TRBD1; DNA: TGTGCCAGCAGCTTTGGGACAGGGGTGCTTCAGCCCCAGCATTTT; CDR3: CASSFGTGVLQPQHF
size: -; J: TRBJ2-5; length: 11; V: TRBV20-1; D: -; DNA: TGCAGTGCTAGAGCGTCGGAAACAAAGTTCTTC; CDR3: CSARASETKFF
size: -; J: TRBJ1-4; length: 14; V: TRBV27; D: -; DNA: TGTGCCAGCAGCCCGGGGGCGGCTAATGAAAAACTGTTTTTT; CDR3: CASSPGAANEKLFF
size: many; J: TRBJ1-2; length: 13; V: TRBV11-2; D: -; DNA: TGTGCCAGCAGCTTACGGGGGCCGTATGGCTACACCTTC; CDR3: CASSLRGPYGYTF
size: -; J: TRBJ1-1; length: 16; V: TRBV28; D: -; DNA: TGTGCCAGCAGTCCGCCCGGACAGAGGATTAACACTGAAGCTTTCTTT; CDR3: CASSPPGQRINTEAFF
size: few; J: TRBJ1-3; length: 16; V: TRBV28; D: TRBD1; DNA: TGTGCCAGCAGTTTATTAGGTCAGGGGGCTGGAAACACCATATATTTT; CDR3: CASSLLGQGAGNTIYF
size: -; J: TRBJ2-7; length: 13; V: TRBV20-1; D: -; DNA: TGCAGTGCTAGACTTCCCCCCTCCTACGAGCAGTACTTC; CDR3: CSARLPPSYEQYF
size: -; J: TRBJ1-5; length: 14; V: TRBV5-1; D: -; DNA: TGCGCCAGCGCACCGTGGGGGCTGGATCAGCCCCAGCATTTT; CDR3: CASAPWGLDQPQHF
size: -; J: TRBJ1-2; length: 14; V: TRBV20-1; D: TRBD1; DNA: TGCAGTGCTACAAACTGGACAGGGTTGAGTGGCTACACCTTC; CDR3: CSATNWTGLSGYTF
size: once; J: TRBJ2-3; length: 15; V: TRBV19; D: TRBD2; DNA: TGTGCCAGTACTTTGACTAGCGGGAGATCAGATACGCAGTATTTT; CDR3: CASTLTSGRSDTQYF
size: -; J: TRBJ2-3; length: 13; V: TRBV30; D: -; DNA: TGTGCCTGGACGAGTAGCGGAACAGATACGCAGTATTTT; CDR3: CAWTSSGTDTQYF
size: many; J: TRBJ1-1; length: 16; V: TRBV6-1; D: -; DNA: TGTGCCAGCAGTCTTGGACGGATAAGCATGAACACTGAAGCTTTCTTT; CDR3: CASSLGRISMNTEAFF
size: few; J: TRBJ1-4; length: 12; V: TRBV28; D: -; DNA: TGTGCCAGCGGTGTAACAGGCGAAAAACTGTTTTTT; CDR3: CASGVTGEKLFF
size: -; J: TRBJ2-7; length: 13; V: TRBV20-1; D: -; DNA: TGCAGTGCTCCCAGGGGAGACTCCTACGAGCAGTACTTC; CDR3: CSAPRGDSYEQYF
size: -; J: TRBJ2-7; length: 14; V: TRBV2; D: TRBD2; DNA: TGTGCCAGCAGTGATATCAGCGGGACTTACGAGCAGTACTTC; CDR3: CASSDISGTYEQYF
size: -; J: TRBJ1-1; length: 13; V: TRBV29-1; D: -; DNA: TGCAGCGTTTTAAGGGGTGCTATCACTGAAGCTTTCTTT; CDR3: CSVLRGAITEAFF
size: many; J: TRBJ2-5; length: 15; V: TRBV12-3/TRBV12-4; D: TRBD2; DNA: TGTGCCAGCAGAAGGAGCGGGAGTGGAGTAGAGACCCAGTACTTC; CDR3: CASRRSGSGVETQYF
size: few; J: TRBJ1-3; length: 17; V: TRBV14; D: TRBD1; DNA: TGTGCCAGCAGCCAAGAGGGGACAGACCTCTCTGGAAACACCATATATTTT; CDR3: CASSQEGTDLSGNTIYF
size: few; J: TRBJ2-2; length: 13; V: TRBV6-2/TRBV6-3; D: -; DNA: TGTGCCAGCAGTTGGGCGAGAACCGGGGAGCTGTTTTTT; CDR3: CASSWARTGELFF
size: few; J: TRBJ2-7; length: 12; V: TRBV30; D: -; DNA: TGTGCCTGGACCGGACACTACTACGAGCAGTACTTC; CDR3: CAWTGHYYEQYF
size: -; J: TRBJ1-1; length: 16; V: TRBV30; D: -; DNA: TGTGCCTGGAGTGTACCGAGGACGGAGATGAACACTGAAGCTTTCTTT; CDR3: CAWSVPRTEMNTEAFF
size: few; J: TRBJ2-7; length: 14; V: TRBV6-1; D: -; DNA: TGTGCCAGCAGTGTTCCAGGGGCGCCAATCGAGCAGTACTTC; CDR3: CASSVPGAPIEQYF